This entry lists 10 T cell receptor beta chains sequenced from one sample in a study of T cell responses to AZD1222 COVID-19 vaccine. Method: immunoSEQ multiplex PCR; TCRdb's copy keeps in-frame clones and lacks some. The sample contains some 97,000 clones, 70% to 90% of which appear only once. The material was peripheral blood, obtained on day 0 of AZD1222 vaccination. The receptors here all came from an adult in good health.

This chain uses TRBV10-1 with TRBJ1-5, with D uncertain. Germline V lookup: CDR1 WNHNN, CDR2 SYGVQD (reference sequence). This CDR3 is 14 amino acids long. With 7 bases removed from V and 0 bases from J, the gap between germline ends came to 10 bases. As DNA, the CDR3 is TGCGCCAGCATATTACACCCTAGCAATCAGCCCCAGCATTTT. Amino acids: CASILHPSNQPQHF.

The rearrangement joins TRBV6-4 to TRBJ2-2; 12 bases agree with TRBD2. J gave up 7 bases and V 6 bases, and 9 bases lay outside the gene matches. CDR1 and CDR2 from the germline V gene are MRHNA and SNTAGT. The length of the CDR3 is 16 residues. CDR3 residues: CASSLTSGSVLGELFF. The CDR3, as DNA: TGTGCCAGCAGCTTGACTAGCGGGAGTGTTCTCGGGGAGCTGTTTTTT.

This clone has only one observation. The chain recombines TRBV19 with TRBJ1-4; weak D call: TRBD1 (5 bases). The ends were cut back, 6 bases at V and 3 bases at J, with 14 bases in the middle. CDR1 LNHDA and CDR2 SQIVND come from the germline V gene (reference sequence). The CDR3 sequence is 15 residues long. For the CDR3, the DNA is TGTGCCAGTAGCCCCCCCGGGACGGCTAATGAAAAACTGTTTTTT. Protein: CASSPPGTANEKLFF. The variable domain in full, with the rest retrieved from reference TRBV19 and TRBJ1-4, is DGGITQSPKYLFRKEGQNVTLSCEQNLNHDAMYWYRQDPGQGLRLIYYSQIVNDFQKGDIAEGYSVSREKKESFPLTVTSAQKNPTAFYLCASSPPGTANEKLFFGSGTQLSVL.

This sequence joins TRBV7-8 and TRBJ1-2; D perhaps matches TRBD1 (6 bases). CDR3 size: 15 residues. Germline V gene lookup returns CDR1 SGHVS and CDR2 FQNEAQ. The ends were cut back, 4 bases at V and 4 bases at J, with 16 bases in the middle. In nucleotides, the CDR3 is TGTGCCAGCAGCTCAGGGATCCCGGGGGCCTATGGCTACACCTTC. Protein sequence: CASSSGIPGAYGYTF. Full variable domain (outside the CDR3, taken from reference TRBV7-8 and TRBJ1-2): GAGVSQSPRYKVAKRGQDVALRCDPISGHVSLFWYQQALGQGPEFLTYFQNEAQLDKSGLPSDRFFAERPEGSVSTLKIQRTQQEDSAVYLCASSSGIPGAYGYTFGSGTRLTVV.

The V call is TRBV4-2, the J call TRBJ1-2; D remains ambiguous. Trimming removed 2 bases at V and 3 bases at J, with 13 bases between. Germline lookup yields CDR1 LGHNA and CDR2 YNFKEQ. CDR3 length: 15 amino acids. CDR3 DNA sequence: TGTGCCAGCAGCCAATCTACAGCACGATACTATGGCTACACCTTC. This sequence encodes CASSQSTARYYGYTF.

The genes are TRBV5-6 and TRBJ2-7; 8 nucleotides line up with TRBD1. Germline V gene sequence: CDR1 SGHDT, CDR2 YYEEEE. V lost 6 bases to trimming and J lost 6 bases; unmatched junction nucleotides: 5. The CDR3 is 12 amino acids. CDR3: CASTRQGFEQYF. In nucleotides, the CDR3 is TGTGCCAGCACCAGACAGGGGTTCGAGCAGTACTTC.

This clone was seen more than once but under ten times. The chain employs TRBV9 and TRBJ2-5; 8 positions agree with TRBD1. The length of the CDR3 is 13 residues. The V segment lost 3 bases and the J segment 5 bases; nucleotides outside the gene matches: 3. Germline assignment: CDR1 SGDLS and CDR2 YYNGEE. This chain's CDR3 is CASSAGGGETQYF. Written as DNA, the CDR3 is TGTGCCAGCAGCGCAGGGGGCGGGGAGACCCAGTACTTC.

CDR3 residues: CASSPGQMPYEQYF. The CDR3 region has the DNA TGTGCCAGTTCTCCGGGACAGATGCCCTACGAGCAGTACTTC. The V call is TRBV27, the J call TRBJ2-7; TRBD1 matches 7 bases. CDR1 MNHEY and CDR2 SMNVEV come from the germline V gene (reference sequence). V lost 9 bases to trimming and J lost 2 bases; unmatched junction nucleotides: 10. The CDR3 has 14 residues.

V and J are TRBV19 and TRBJ1-1; 8 nucleotides line up with TRBD1. The germline CDR1 and CDR2 sequences are LNHDA and SQIVND (reference sequence). The CDR3 loop spans 13 amino acids. V lost 9 bases, J lost 2 bases, and 5 bases stayed unmatched. CDR3 region: CASCGQGNTEAFF. CDR3 nucleotide sequence: TGTGCCAGCTGCGGACAGGGAAACACTGAAGCTTTCTTT.

The chain recombines TRBV4-2 with TRBJ1-2; D call uncertain. This CDR3 is built from 16 residues. CDR1 is LGHNA and CDR2 is YNFKEQ in the germline V gene. V was shortened by 1 base and J by 6 bases, with 18 bases between the two germline ends. Written as DNA, the CDR3 is TGTGCCAGCAGCCAAGGGGGTGGGGTCGTGGCGGATGGCTACACCTTC. Amino acid sequence: CASSQGGGVVADGYTF.